This T cell receptor (beta chain) was documented in a study of spatial heterogeneity in lung cancer. Broader study findings: Ubiquitous expanded tumor TCRs were seen in blood more at resection than at follow-up.

The V gene's germline CDR1 is SQVTM and CDR2 ANQGSEA. There are 14 residues in the CDR3. Unmatched junction bases numbered 9, after V lost 6 bases and J lost 3 bases. Points on this clonotype: Its antigen is still unknown.

TCRdb itself ran the 5' RACE reads through MiXCR, one entry per CDR3 protein. The sample holds tens of thousands of distinct CDR3 sequences, approximately 12% seen once. The time point is: sample taken at primary tumor resection. Samples were obtained from about 75 donors, all untreated early-stage non-small cell lung cancer patients. Frozen PBMC, nontumor lung or tumor provided whole RNA, which was sequenced unsorted. Sample: PBMCs, taken at surgery. The chain combines TRBV29-1 with TRBJ1-2; TRBD1 aligns across 8 bases. The sequence came from a male donor with early-stage non-small cell lung cancer. CDR3 loop: CSVAQGAQDYGYTF. The CDR3 bases are TGCAGCGTGGCGCAGGGGGCGCAGGACTATGGCTACACCTTC.